The 15 T cell receptor beta chains below were found in one sample sequenced in a study of human T cells and chemical hapten exposure (dated by TCRdb to 2020 to 2023). Receptors were amplified or captured by RACE. Reads for this sample came from a NextSeq 500. The public reads were reanalyzed by TCRdb: fastp trimming at Q25, MiXCR alignment, in-frame beta chains only. Rows merge per CDR3 protein into single entries with the most common DNA and genes. The sample data list approximately 80,000 distinct CDR3 sequences, and 10% to 12% of these were observed just once. The top ten hold about 4% of the sample. What this sample's time point label stands for: patch test 3, about 24 weeks after DPC sensitization. What this sample's treatment or condition label stands for: therapeutic diphenylcyclopropenone sensitization with weekly scalp DPC. The sequenced sample was whole blood, obtained in connection with sensitization to the hapten diphenylcyclopropenone (DPC). The receptors were sampled from a woman in her forties or fifties with alopecia areata. Some clones in this sample may be carry-over from other donors' samples.

This clonotype occurred many times. The rearrangement links TRBV19 to TRBJ2-1; 11 bases agree with TRBD2. Germline V gives CDR1 LNHDA, CDR2 SQIVND (reference sequence). The CDR3 is made up of 15 amino acids. J lost 1 base, V lost 6 bases, and 2 bases had no gene match. The CDR3 here is CASRASGRSYNEQFF. DNA of the CDR3: TGTGCCAGTAGGGCTAGCGGGAGGTCCTACAATGAGCAGTTCTTC.

This rearrangement joins TRBV20-1 to TRBJ2-1, with 14 bases aligning to TRBD2. Germline CDR1 is DFQATT and CDR2 is SNEGSKA (reference sequence). The CDR3 has 15 residues. The CDR3 spells CSAYSGTSGSYEQFF. The CDR3 DNA follows: TGCAGCGCTTATTCCGGGACTAGCGGGAGTTATGAGCAGTTCTTC.

The chain uses TRBV11-2 and TRBJ1-4; perhaps TRBD1 as D (5 bases). The CDR3 contains 16 residues. Trimming shortened V by 4 bases and J by 2 bases, and 14 bases separated the two germline ends. CDR1 is SGHAT and CDR2 is FQNNGV in the germline V gene. The CDR3 sequence is CASSWSKGRTNEKLFF. DNA for the CDR3: TGTGCCAGCAGCTGGAGTAAGGGGCGGACTAATGAAAAACTGTTTTTT.

Written as DNA, the CDR3 is TGTGCCAGCAGCTTATGGGGGGATTCACCCCTCCACTTT. It specifies CASSLWGDSPLHF. The genes are TRBV7-3 and TRBJ1-6, with D perhaps TRBD1 (5 bases). Trimming took 2 bases from V and 8 from J, leaving 7 bases between them. Germline V gene lookup returns CDR1 SGHTA and CDR2 FQGTGA. The CDR3 length is 13 residues.

The gene calls are TRBV29-1 and TRBJ2-5, with TRBD2 identical over 8 bases. V dropped 6 bases and J dropped 4; count of bases not matched to a gene: 13. Germline CDR1 SQVTM, CDR2 ANQGSEA. This CDR3 contains 15 residues. The CDR3 loop is CSVPSQRERPETQYF. The CDR3, as DNA: TGCAGCGTCCCTTCCCAGCGGGAGCGACCAGAGACCCAGTACTTC.

The sample holds many counts of this clonotype. The chain joins TRBV7-9 to TRBJ1-2; tentatively, D is TRBD1 (5 bases). Germline assignment: CDR1 SEHNR and CDR2 FQNEAQ (reference sequence). The V end lost 5 bases, the J end lost 2 bases, and 9 bases lay between the germline ends. The CDR3 has 13 amino acids. The CDR3 region is CASSAGANYGYTF. CDR3 bases: TGTGCCAGCAGCGCCGGGGCGAACTATGGCTACACCTTC.

At least ten counts were recorded for this clonotype. The rearrangement joins TRBV29-1 to TRBJ2-5; no clear D. CDR3 length: 12 amino acids. The V and J ends lost 4 bases and 2 bases respectively, with 8 bases between them. Germline CDR1 and CDR2: SQVTM and ANQGSEA. As DNA, the CDR3 is TGCAGCGTTGCCGTCAGTCAAGAGACCCAGTACTTC. It yields the protein CSVAVSQETQYF.

This clonotype has ten or more counts. The chain recombines TRBV2 with TRBJ2-1; maybe TRBD1 (7 bases). This CDR3 is 16 amino acids long. Germline-derived CDR1 and CDR2 are SNHLY and FYNNEI. Trimming left V 6 bases short and J 2 bases short, with 17 bases between. The CDR3 nucleotides read TGTGCCAGCAGGGGGGGACAGAGACTCCCCTACAATGAGCAGTTCTTC. Residues: CASRGGQRLPYNEQFF.

The chain links TRBV29-1 to TRBJ2-2; TRBD2 aligns across 11 bases. CDR3 length: 13 residues. CDR1 SQVTM and CDR2 ANQGSEA come from the germline V gene. V shed 7 bases and J 7 bases; nucleotides not matched to a gene: 5. The CDR3 region is CSALAGGVGELFF. The CDR3, as DNA: TGCAGCGCCCTAGCGGGAGGTGTCGGGGAGCTGTTTTTT.

This chain joins TRBV19 and TRBJ1-5; a weak D match, TRBD1 (6 bases). V was pared by 4 bases and J by 1 base, with 11 bases between. Looked up from germline, CDR1 is LNHDA and CDR2 is SQIVND (reference sequence). This CDR3 has 15 residues. Here the CDR3 reads CASSRIQGSNQPQHF. CDR3 in DNA: TGTGCCAGTAGTAGGATACAGGGCAGCAATCAGCCCCAGCATTTT.

CDR3 residues: CASSLVGTAAQGGNEQFF. CDR3 nucleotides: TGTGCCAGCAGCTTAGTGGGGACAGCAGCTCAGGGCGGGAATGAGCAGTTCTTC. The chain is built from TRBV7-2 and TRBJ2-1, with 7 positions matching TRBD1. CDR1 and CDR2 from the germline V gene are SGHTA and FQGNSA. The CDR3 extends over 18 amino acids. The J segment lost 7 bases and the V segment lost 1 base, leaving 16 bases of the junction unmatched.

This clonotype was counted at least ten times. The V call is TRBV14, the J call TRBJ2-7, with TRBD1 matching over 7 bases. This CDR3 spans 15 amino acids. V trimming: 4 bases; J trimming: 3 bases; junction bases outside the gene matches: 9. The germline V gene encodes CDR1 SGHDN and CDR2 FVKESK. CDR3 in amino acids: CASSPRGQPFYEQYF. In DNA, the CDR3 is TGTGCCAGCAGCCCCCGGGGACAGCCGTTCTACGAGCAGTACTTC.

This clonotype was counted a few times. This sequence joins TRBV7-9 and TRBJ2-5; D gene uncertain. CDR3 length equals 13 residues. CDR1 is SEHNR, CDR2 FQNEAQ, per germline (reference sequence). The V end lost 3 bases, the J end lost 4 bases, and 9 bases lay between the germline ends. In nucleotides, the CDR3 is TGTGCCAGCAGCTTGTCATGGATAGAGACCCAGTACTTC. Translated, it gives CASSLSWIETQYF.

This clonotype appeared a few times. This sequence joins TRBV6-2 or TRBV6-3 and TRBJ2-5; 8 bases map to TRBD1. Losses at the gene ends were 6 bases for V and 7 bases for J; bases not matched to a gene: 7. This CDR3 comprises 13 residues. Per the germline V gene, CDR1 is MNHEY and CDR2 is SVGEGT. The CDR3 spells CASSSQGAGTQYF. The CDR3, as DNA: TGTGCCAGCAGCTCTCAGGGGGCTGGGACCCAGTACTTC.

This clonotype appeared many times. The CDR3 coding sequence is TGCGCCAGCAGCCCGGAGGATGGGGGCTCTACTAGCGGGGGAGCTGTGGTGTGGCAGTTCTTC. It specifies CASSPEDGGSTSGGAVVWQFF. The rearrangement uses TRBV4-1 and TRBJ2-1, with TRBD2 matching 11 bases. This CDR3 region has 21 residues. V lost 4 bases and J lost 12; bases outside the gene matches: 29. The germline V gene has CDR1 MGHRA and CDR2 YSYEKL.